Presented here are 15 T cell receptor beta chains from one specimen sequenced in a study of blood T cell repertoires in COVID-19 (dated by TCRdb to about 2020). Receptor amplification or capture employed the immunoSEQ multiplex PCR assay. TCRdb holds this immuneACCESS table with in-frame rearrangements only. Some clones are missing; in checked studies, unresolved V genes explain under half, and the rest has no known cause. This sample lists about 50,000 clones; roughly 85% were detected once. Around a quarter of the sample rests with the top ten. Sequenced input: peripheral blood. The origin of the receptors is a man in his 70s with acute or convalescent COVID-19.

V is TRBV5-1 and J is TRBJ2-5; 9 positions agree with TRBD2. The CDR3 has 15 amino acids. Germline V gives CDR1 SGHRS, CDR2 YFSETQ. J lost 5 bases, V lost 4 bases, and 9 bases had no gene match. This CDR3 reads CASSGGGGSRETQYF. The CDR3 DNA reads as TGCGCCAGCAGCGGCGGGGGGGGCAGCCGGGAGACCCAGTACTTC.

The genes are TRBV3-1 (or the pseudogene TRBV3-2) and TRBJ1-1, with D unresolved. Trimming took 5 bases from V and 3 from J, leaving 13 bases between them. The germline V gene has CDR1 LGHDT and CDR2 YNNKEL (reference sequence). The CDR3 loop spans 14 amino acids. The CDR3 DNA sequence: TGTGCCAGCAGCGCCTATGCAGGATACACTGAAGCTTTCTTT. Amino acid sequence: CASSAYAGYTEAFF.

The chain employs TRBV3-1 (or the pseudogene TRBV3-2) and TRBJ2-5; 7 bases fit TRBD1. The V segment lost 1 base and the J segment 5 bases; nucleotides outside the gene matches: 10. The CDR3 has 16 residues. Germline loops: CDR1 LGHDT, CDR2 YNNKEL (reference sequence). In DNA form, the CDR3 reads TGTGCCAGCAGCCAAGTCGGACAGGTCGCGTGGGAGACCCAGTACTTC. Translated, it gives CASSQVGQVAWETQYF.

The chain recombines TRBV5-1 with TRBJ2-1; D perhaps matches TRBD1 (6 bases). The CDR3 is 14 residues long. Germline V gene lookup returns CDR1 SGHRS and CDR2 YFSETQ. V was clipped by 3 bases and J by 5 bases, with 12 bases between them. The CDR3 coding sequence is TGCGCCAGCAGCTCCGGGACAACAAACAATGAGCAGTTCTTC. Translating it yields CASSSGTTNNEQFF.

CDR3 in amino acids: CASSYTTGRNSPLHF. The CDR3 DNA reads TGTGCCAGCAGTTACACAACAGGGAGAAATTCACCCCTCCACTTT. V is TRBV6-6 and J is TRBJ1-6, with D possibly being TRBD1 (6 bases). This CDR3 has 15 amino acids. V was pared by 2 bases and J by 7 bases, with 12 bases between. The germline CDR1 and CDR2 sequences are MNHNY and SVGAGI (reference sequence).

The chain uses TRBV19 and TRBJ2-1; 11 bases fit TRBD2. The CDR3 has 18 residues. J gave up 4 bases and V 0 bases, and 8 bases lay outside the gene matches. Germline V gene sequence: CDR1 LNHDA, CDR2 SQIVND (reference sequence). CDR3: CASSIDSPGLAAYNEQFF. The CDR3 DNA reads as TGTGCCAGTAGTATAGATTCCCCGGGACTAGCGGCTTACAATGAGCAGTTCTTC. Full variable domain (remainder filled in from reference TRBV19 and TRBJ2-1): DGGITQSPKYLFRKEGQNVTLSCEQNLNHDAMYWYRQDPGQGLRLIYYSQIVNDFQKGDIAEGYSVSREKKESFPLTVTSAQKNPTAFYLCASSIDSPGLAAYNEQFFGPGTRLTVL.

J is TRBJ2-1 and V is TRBV7-2, with a weak D call TRBD2 (5 bases). V lost 1 base to trimming and J lost 4 bases, with 17 bases between them. The CDR3 has 17 amino acids. Per the germline V gene, CDR1 is SGHTA and CDR2 is FQGNSA. CDR3 protein: CASSLVPLMGDYNEQFF. CDR3 coding DNA: TGTGCCAGCAGCTTAGTCCCCTTGATGGGAGATTACAATGAGCAGTTCTTC.

V is TRBV5-1 and J is TRBJ2-1; 10 bases are shared with TRBD2. Germline V gene data show CDR1 as SGHRS and CDR2 as YFSETQ. This CDR3 comprises 15 residues. J gave up 8 bases and V 3 bases, and 8 bases lay outside the gene matches. DNA for the CDR3: TGCGCCAGCAGCTCAAGCGGGAGGGCCGGGGATGAGCAGTTCTTC. Amino acids: CASSSSGRAGDEQFF.

The rearrangement uses TRBV19 and TRBJ1-1, with 7 bases aligning to TRBD1. The CDR3 length is 13 residues. Germline trimming cut 7 bases from V and 5 bases from J; bases unmatched to any gene: 7. Per germline, CDR1 LNHDA and CDR2 SQIVND (reference sequence). CDR3 region: CASKDRVETEAFF. CDR3 nucleotide sequence: TGTGCCAGTAAAGACAGGGTGGAAACTGAAGCTTTCTTT.

The chain carries TRBV7-3 and TRBJ2-1; 7 bases are a match to TRBD2. CDR3 length: 14 residues. V shed 2 bases and J 7 bases; nucleotides not matched to a gene: 5. The germline CDR1 and CDR2 sequences are SGHTA and FQGTGA. The CDR3 here is CASSLGTMGNEQFF. The CDR3 DNA reads as TGTGCCAGCAGCTTAGGGACTATGGGGAATGAGCAGTTCTTC.

The sample holds one count of this clone. The chain links TRBV19 to TRBJ1-5; D unclear. Trimming stripped 3 bases from V and 9 bases from J, with 12 bases between. The germline V gene encodes CDR1 LNHDA and CDR2 SQIVND (reference sequence). This CDR3 is 13 amino acids long. CDR3 nucleotides: TGTGCCAGTAGTATGGCGACATCAATGCCCCAGCATTTT. This encodes CASSMATSMPQHF.

J is TRBJ2-5 and V is TRBV6-1; the D is unclear. Trimming left V 1 base short and J 1 base short, with 10 bases between. The germline gives CDR1 MNHNS, CDR2 SASEGT. This CDR3 contains 15 residues. CDR3 sequence: CASSEDPQVQETQYF. CDR3 sequence (DNA): TGTGCCAGCAGTGAAGACCCCCAGGTCCAAGAGACCCAGTACTTC.

This chain joins TRBV4-3 and TRBJ2-3; 11 bases line up with TRBD2. The J segment lost 8 bases and the V segment lost 0 bases, leaving 10 bases of the junction unmatched. Germline lookup yields CDR1 LGHNA and CDR2 YSLEER. The CDR3 totals 17 residues. The CDR3 region has the DNA TGCGCCAGCAGCCAAGAATACGGTAGCGGGAGGGCCGGTACGCAGTATTTT. It codes for CASSQEYGSGRAGTQYF.

V gene TRBV24-1 combines with J gene TRBJ2-5; maybe TRBD2 (6 bases). There are 13 residues in the CDR3. V lost 4 bases and J lost 5, with 10 bases in between. Germline CDR1 reads KGHDR; CDR2 reads SFDVKD. The CDR3 region is CATSEGGKETQYF. The CDR3 DNA follows: TGTGCCACCAGTGAGGGGGGTAAGGAGACCCAGTACTTC.

This chain uses TRBV3-1 (or the pseudogene TRBV3-2) with TRBJ2-7; possible D gene TRBD2, 5 bases. This CDR3 is built from 13 residues. Germline assignment: CDR1 LGHDT and CDR2 YNNKEL (reference sequence). The V and J ends lost 3 bases and 3 bases respectively, with 9 bases between them. CDR3 in amino acids: CASSHDYSYEQYF. The DNA for the CDR3 is TGTGCCAGCAGCCACGACTACAGCTACGAGCAGTACTTC.